These 18 T cell receptor beta chains were all obtained from the same sample, sequenced in a study of T cell repertoires in cytomegalovirus infection. These receptors lack a known antigen. MiXCR was run by TCRdb on the reads, yielding one entry per CDR3 protein. Of hundreds of thousands of distinct CDR3 sequences in the sample, roughly a third were seen once. Specimen: cultured PBMCs, collected from culture after CMV antigen stimulation. The receptors were gathered from a human donor in good health (CMV status not recorded). Some clones in this sample may be carry-over from other donors' samples.

The J gene is TRBJ2-3, the V gene TRBV9; the D gene is possibly TRBD2 (5 bases). Germline CDR1 and CDR2: SGDLS and YYNGEE. V lost 1 base to trimming and J lost 6 bases, with 24 bases between them. This CDR3 has 18 residues. The CDR3 region has the DNA TGTGCCAGCAGCGTATCTGGTCTAGCTCAGAGACTGGGGGATACGCAGTATTTT. It codes for CASSVSGLAQRLGDTQYF.

The table lists this clonotype with a few counts. The V and J genes are TRBV18 and TRBJ2-5; 7 bases are a match to TRBD1. J lost 5 bases, V lost 1 base, and 4 bases had no gene match. The germline V gene encodes CDR1 KGHSH and CDR2 LQKENI. CDR3 length: 14 residues. CDR3 sequence: CASSPRQGSETQYF. The CDR3 DNA reads TGTGCCAGCTCACCACGACAGGGTTCCGAGACCCAGTACTTC. The full variable domain, rest sourced from reference TRBV18 and TRBJ2-5, is NAGVMQNPRHLVRRRGQEARLRCSPMKGHSHVYWYRQLPEEGLKFMVYLQKENIIDESGMPKERFSAEFPKEGPSILRIQQVVRGDSAAYFCASSPRQGSETQYFGPGTRLLVL.

This clonotype was recorded at least ten times. The chain has TRBV7-9 and TRBJ2-1; a weak D match, TRBD2 (5 bases). The germline gives CDR1 SEHNR, CDR2 FQNEAQ (reference sequence). CDR3 size: 15 residues. Trimming removed 1 base at V and 8 bases at J, with 15 bases between. As DNA, the CDR3 is TGTGCCAGCAGCTTAGATGTGCTAGCCGGGGATGAGCAGTTCTTC. Translating it yields CASSLDVLAGDEQFF.

The rearrangement joins TRBV12-5 to TRBJ2-2; tentative D call: TRBD1 (5 bases). This CDR3 region has 15 residues. In germline, CDR1 is LGHNT, CDR2 FRNRAP. Trimming removed 1 base from V and 3 bases from J, with 9 bases in between. CDR3 residues: CASGLAQGYTGELFF. CDR3 nucleotide sequence: TGTGCTAGTGGTTTGGCCCAGGGATACACCGGGGAGCTGTTTTTT.

This clonotype has ten or more counts. The chain employs TRBV7-2 and TRBJ2-1, with TRBD2 matching over 10 bases. This CDR3 is 15 amino acids long. Germline V CDR1 and CDR2: SGHTA, FQGNSA. The V segment lost 1 base and the J segment 8 bases; nucleotides outside the gene matches: 5. The CDR3 nucleotides read TGTGCCAGCAGCTTAGTTTCTAGCGGGAGTTATGAGCAGTTCTTC. Its protein is CASSLVSSGSYEQFF.

The CDR3 region has the DNA TGTGCCAGCAGTTACGGCAGGGGCCTGGGCGGGGCCAACGTCCTGACTTTC. This encodes CASSYGRGLGGANVLTF. The rearrangement links TRBV6-2 or TRBV6-3 to TRBJ2-6, with D possibly matching TRBD1 (6 bases). This CDR3 has 17 residues. Germline-derived CDR1 and CDR2 are MNHEY and SVGEGT. V was shortened by 2 bases and J by 4 bases, with 15 bases between the two germline ends.

This clonotype was detected a few times. The chain couples TRBV10-1 to TRBJ2-3; maybe TRBD1 (6 bases). CDR3 length: 14 residues. Germline V gene sequence: CDR1 WNHNN, CDR2 SYGVQD (reference sequence). Deletions cut 2 bases from V and 1 base from J, with 7 bases between. The CDR3 DNA follows: TGCGCCAGCAGTGAGGAGGGGGGCACAGATACGCAGTATTTT. Its translation is CASSEEGGTDTQYF.

The V call is TRBV5-1, the J call TRBJ2-5, with 10 positions matching TRBD2. The germline CDR1 and CDR2 sequences are SGHRS and YFSETQ. J lost 5 bases, V lost 3 bases, and 10 bases had no gene match. This CDR3 has 16 amino acids. The CDR3 loop reads CASSSGASGSLETQYF. CDR3 coding DNA: TGCGCCAGCAGCTCTGGGGCTAGCGGGAGTCTGGAGACCCAGTACTTC.

This clonotype has a single count. The chain links TRBV7-8 to TRBJ1-1; possibly TRBD1 for D (5 bases). This CDR3 contains 16 residues. Per the germline V gene, CDR1 is SGHVS and CDR2 is FQNEAQ. Trimming left V 0 bases short and J 6 bases short, with 17 bases between. The DNA of the CDR3 is TGTGCCAGCAGCTTAGCGTCCGGGGCCCTCCAGTCTGAAGCTTTCTTT. The encoded protein is CASSLASGALQSEAFF.

Points on this clonotype: One end of the junction does not line up with germline, which may come from a read error. This chain connects TRBV19 to TRBJ2-1, with 11 bases lining up with TRBD2. Germline values: CDR1 LNHDA, CDR2 SQIVND (reference sequence). This CDR3 has 15 residues. The CDR3 bases are TGTGCCTGTAGTATGGTCACTAGCGGGAGTCTTGAGCAGTTCTTC. This encodes CACSMVTSGSLEQFF.

This chain uses TRBV4-3 with TRBJ2-6, with 7 bases matching TRBD1. Per the germline V gene, CDR1 is LGHNA and CDR2 is YSLEER. V dropped 0 bases and J dropped 4; count of bases not matched to a gene: 3. The CDR3 runs to 16 residues. CDR3 DNA: TGCGCCAGCAGCCAAGATACAGGGGTCGGGGCCAACGTCCTGACTTTC. Translated: CASSQDTGVGANVLTF.

In this sample, this clonotype turned up a few times. The chain has TRBV5-8 and TRBJ2-6; either TRBD1 or TRBD2 may supply D (7 bases each). The V and J ends lost 4 bases and 0 bases respectively, with 17 bases between them. CDR1 and CDR2 (germline): SGHTS, YDEGEE. CDR3 length equals 18 residues. The DNA of the CDR3 is TGTGCCAGCAGCCTATGGCAGGGGGAGGGCTCTGGGGCCAACGTCCTGACTTTC. Protein product: CASSLWQGEGSGANVLTF.

The chain couples TRBV18 to TRBJ1-1; the match to TRBD1 covers 7 bases. The J segment lost 6 bases and the V segment lost 3 bases, leaving 7 bases of the junction unmatched. The CDR3 is 14 amino acids. CDR1 is KGHSH and CDR2 is LQKENI in the germline V gene. The CDR3 sequence: CASSPQSGGSEAFF. Here the CDR3 DNA reads TGTGCCAGCTCACCTCAGTCAGGGGGGTCTGAAGCTTTCTTT. The full variable domain, in which reference TRBV18 and TRBJ1-1 provide the parts outside the CDR3, is NAGVMQNPRHLVRRRGQEARLRCSPMKGHSHVYWYRQLPEEGLKFMVYLQKENIIDESGMPKERFSAEFPKEGPSILRIQQVVRGDSAAYFCASSPQSGGSEAFFGQGTRLTVV.

This clonotype was observed a handful of times. The gene calls are TRBV7-9 and TRBJ1-4; 9 nucleotides align to TRBD1. V was clipped by 5 bases and J by 8 bases; unmatched bases: 15. This CDR3 is 17 amino acids long. Germline assignment: CDR1 SEHNR and CDR2 FQNEAQ (reference sequence). The CDR3: CASSADAPGQGREKLFF. As DNA, the CDR3 is TGTGCCAGCAGCGCCGACGCCCCGGGACAGGGCCGAGAAAAACTGTTTTTT.

The V gene is TRBV19, the J gene TRBJ2-1; TRBD2 matches 11 bases. The CDR3 runs to 16 residues. The J segment lost 3 bases and the V segment lost 6 bases, leaving 7 bases of the junction unmatched. Germline V CDR1 and CDR2: LNHDA, SQIVND (reference sequence). In nucleotides, the CDR3 is TGTGCCAGTAGCCCCCTAGCGGGGGGTAACTACAATGAGCAGTTCTTC. Amino acid sequence: CASSPLAGGNYNEQFF.

The table lists this clonotype with a few counts. The CDR3 sequence is CASSGQGVKLFF. The CDR3 DNA follows: TGTGCCAGCAGCGGACAGGGAGTGAAACTGTTTTTT. The chain carries TRBV5-5 and TRBJ1-4, with TRBD1 matching 8 bases. The germline CDR1 and CDR2 sequences are SGHKS and YYEKEE (reference sequence). Germline trimming cut 4 bases from V and 11 bases from J; bases unmatched to any gene: 4. This CDR3 has 12 residues.

The chain has TRBV7-2 and TRBJ1-2; 7 bases fit TRBD1. CDR3 size: 21 residues. After removal of 5 bases from V and 4 bases from J, the junction contained 28 bases not matched to a gene. Germline CDR1 reads SGHTA; CDR2 reads FQGNSA. The CDR3 loop is CASSPLNQERQGYFFGYGYTF. DNA of the CDR3: TGTGCCAGCAGCCCGCTTAACCAGGAGAGACAGGGCTACTTTTTTGGCTATGGCTACACCTTC.

In this sample, this clonotype turned up once. One end of the junction fails to match germline, which may point to a read error. V gene TRBV28 combines with J gene TRBJ2-1, with a tentative D call TRBD1 (5 bases). Germline V lookup: CDR1 MDHEN, CDR2 SYDVKM. CDR3 length: 15 residues. The CDR3 protein is CVSSLQVFTYNEQFF. Here the CDR3 DNA reads TGTGTCAGCAGTTTACAGGTTTTCACCTACAATGAGCAGTTCTTC.